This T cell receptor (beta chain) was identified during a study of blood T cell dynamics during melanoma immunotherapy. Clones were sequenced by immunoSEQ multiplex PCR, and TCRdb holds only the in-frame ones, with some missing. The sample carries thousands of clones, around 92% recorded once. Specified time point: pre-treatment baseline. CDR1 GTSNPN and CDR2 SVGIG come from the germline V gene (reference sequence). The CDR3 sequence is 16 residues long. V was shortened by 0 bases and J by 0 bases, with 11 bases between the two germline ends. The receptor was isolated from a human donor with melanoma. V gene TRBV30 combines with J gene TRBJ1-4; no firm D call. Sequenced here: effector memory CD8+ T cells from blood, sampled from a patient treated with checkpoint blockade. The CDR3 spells CAWSVPGSPTNEKLFF. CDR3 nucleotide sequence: TGTGCCTGGAGTGTACCCGGTAGCCCAACTAATGAAAAACTGTTTTTT.